Shown below are 21 T cell receptor beta chains from a single sample sequenced in a study of shared clonotypes between healthy human individuals. Measured with immunoSEQ multiplex PCR; TCRdb has only the in-frame clones, and not every one. The sample shows around 2,000,000 clones, 95% of them seen only once. The sample was naive CD4+ T cells sorted from blood. The subset: CD45RA+ positively selected. These receptors all stem from a man younger than 30 in good health.

This chain links TRBV2 with TRBJ2-2, with D perhaps TRBD2 (5 bases). The V gene's germline CDR1 is SNHLY and CDR2 FYNNEI. Trimming took 11 bases from V and 6 from J, leaving 10 bases between them. The CDR3 has 11 amino acids. The CDR3 region is CASTTAGELFF. The CDR3 DNA is TGTGCCTCGACTACGGCCGGGGAGCTGTTTTTT.

This chain joins TRBV7-2 and TRBJ2-3; tentative D call: TRBD2 (6 bases). The CDR3 totals 15 residues. With 5 bases removed from V and 1 base from J, the gap between germline ends came to 13 bases. The V gene's germline CDR1 is SGHTA and CDR2 FQGNSA. CDR3 protein: CASSVPSVGTDTQYF. The CDR3 DNA reads TGTGCCAGCAGCGTTCCTAGCGTGGGCACAGATACGCAGTATTTT.

This clone showed up just a few times. The rearrangement joins TRBV9 to TRBJ2-2; 11 positions match TRBD1. V gave up 0 bases and J gave up 6 bases; unmatched junction bases: 1. The CDR3 sequence is 15 residues long. Germline V gives CDR1 SGDLS, CDR2 YYNGEE. DNA of the CDR3: TGTGCCAGCAGCGTAGAGGGACAGGGGGCCGGGGAGCTGTTTTTT. Encoded protein: CASSVEGQGAGELFF.

This rearrangement joins TRBV5-1 to TRBJ1-2; D is undetermined. The CDR3 runs 14 residues. V gave up 2 bases and J gave up 4 bases, with 12 bases separating them. The germline V gene encodes CDR1 SGHRS and CDR2 YFSETQ. The CDR3: CASSFVGSTYGYTF. Here the CDR3 DNA reads TGCGCCAGCAGCTTCGTAGGGAGTACCTATGGCTACACCTTC.

This chain links TRBV4-3 with TRBJ2-7; 10 bases match TRBD2. V was clipped by 2 bases and J by 4 bases; unmatched bases: 5. This CDR3 spans 15 amino acids. Germline V gives CDR1 LGHNA, CDR2 YSLEER. The CDR3 spells CASSQIAGGGYEQYF. CDR3 DNA: TGCGCCAGCAGCCAAATAGCGGGAGGTGGATACGAGCAGTACTTC.

The chain combines TRBV7-9 with TRBJ1-1, with a tentative D call TRBD1 (5 bases). Germline CDR1 SEHNR, CDR2 FQNEAQ (reference sequence). CDR3 size: 14 residues. Trimming took off 5 bases at V and 0 bases at J, with 10 bases between the two ends. In DNA form, the CDR3 reads TGTGCCAGCAGCCCGAAGGGGATGAACACTGAAGCTTTCTTT. Protein: CASSPKGMNTEAFF.

This chain joins TRBV9 and TRBJ2-3; the match to TRBD1 covers 7 bases. With V trimmed by 1 base and J by 4 bases, 12 bases remained unmatched. Germline V gene sequence: CDR1 SGDLS, CDR2 YYNGEE. The CDR3 is 17 residues long. The CDR3 nucleotides are TGTGCCAGCAGCGTATCGGACAGGCCATCCGGCGCAGATACGCAGTATTTT. Translation: CASSVSDRPSGADTQYF.

This chain links TRBV5-1 with TRBJ2-6; D might be TRBD1 (5 bases). Trimming shortened V by 4 bases and J by 2 bases, and 10 bases separated the two germline ends. CDR3 length: 15 amino acids. Germline-derived CDR1 and CDR2 are SGHRS and YFSETQ. Here the CDR3 reads CASSPRTPGANVLTF. The CDR3 DNA reads as TGCGCCAGCAGCCCGAGGACACCTGGGGCCAACGTCCTGACTTTC.

Turning to this clone: This CDR3 is also generated by other DNA sequences in the sample. CDR3 sequence: CSASGGPGYTF. As DNA, the CDR3 is TGCAGTGCTAGCGGGGGCCCTGGCTACACCTTC. This chain uses TRBV20-1 with TRBJ1-2; a possible D gene is TRBD1 (6 bases). CDR3 size: 11 residues. The V gene's germline CDR1 is DFQATT and CDR2 SNEGSKA (reference sequence). V shed 3 bases and J shed 7 bases, with 9 bases lying between them.

This chain links TRBV2 with TRBJ2-5; TRBD2 aligns across 12 bases. There are 15 residues in the CDR3. Looked up from germline, CDR1 is SNHLY and CDR2 is FYNNEI. J lost 4 bases, V lost 4 bases, and 4 bases had no gene match. DNA of the CDR3: TGTGCCAGCAGTGTTACTAGCGGGGGGCCAGAGACCCAGTACTTC. This gives the protein CASSVTSGGPETQYF. The complete variable domain, with remaining parts taken from reference TRBV2 and TRBJ2-5, reads EPEVTQTPSHQVTQMGQEVILRCVPISNHLYFYWYRQILGQKVEFLVSFYNNEISEKSEIFDDQFSVERPDGSNFTLKIRSTKLEDSAMYFCASSVTSGGPETQYFGPGTRLLVL.

The V and J genes are TRBV6-1 and TRBJ2-1, with D possibly being TRBD1 (6 bases). This CDR3 region has 13 residues. CDR1 and CDR2 from the germline V gene are MNHNS and SASEGT. With 7 bases removed from V and 3 bases from J, the gap between germline ends came to 10 bases. The CDR3 is CASTGQHYNEQFF. The DNA for the CDR3 is TGTGCCAGCACCGGACAGCACTACAATGAGCAGTTCTTC.

This clone was seen just once. This same CDR3 is encoded by further DNA sequences in the sample. The genes are TRBV19 and TRBJ2-7; the D call may be TRBD1 or TRBD2 (7 bases each). CDR1 is LNHDA and CDR2 is SQIVND in the germline V gene (reference sequence). The CDR3 loop spans 14 amino acids. Trimming stripped 2 bases from V and 3 bases from J, with 11 bases between. CDR3 coding DNA: TGTGCCAGTAGTATAAGCGGGGACAGCTACGAGCAGTACTTC. Its translation: CASSISGDSYEQYF.

CDR3 region: CAISETPNGPTGELFF. DNA for the CDR3: TGTGCCATCAGTGAGACCCCCAATGGTCCCACCGGGGAGCTGTTTTTT. J is TRBJ2-2 and V is TRBV10-3, with D hard to call. Germline V lookup: CDR1 ENHRY, CDR2 SYGVKD. Trimming removed 2 bases from V and 4 bases from J, with 14 bases in between. The CDR3 contains 16 residues.

The rearrangement joins TRBV6-1 to TRBJ2-2; maybe TRBD2 (5 bases). Trimming took off 4 bases at V and 6 bases at J, with 18 bases between the two ends. This CDR3 has 16 residues. Per the germline V gene, CDR1 is MNHNS and CDR2 is SASEGT. Here the CDR3 DNA reads TGTGCCAGCAGTGTAGAAAGTACTAGTACGGCCGGGGAGCTGTTTTTT. Encoded protein: CASSVESTSTAGELFF.

The rearrangement links TRBV9 to TRBJ1-5; TRBD1 matches at 7 bases. In germline, CDR1 is SGDLS, CDR2 YYNGEE. CDR3 length: 17 residues. The ends lost 0 bases at V and 1 base at J; junction bases unmatched: 7. The CDR3 nucleotides are TGTGCCAGCAGCGTAGTCCCCGTCAGGGGGAGCAATCAGCCCCAGCATTTT. Protein: CASSVVPVRGSNQPQHF.

This chain connects TRBV9 to TRBJ2-5; 8 bases align to TRBD2. This CDR3 is built from 17 residues. Germline values: CDR1 SGDLS, CDR2 YYNGEE. Losses at the gene ends were 0 bases for V and 3 bases for J; bases not matched to a gene: 10. The CDR3 here is CASSVGGGGGPKETQYF. DNA of the CDR3: TGTGCCAGCAGCGTAGGAGGAGGCGGGGGGCCCAAAGAGACCCAGTACTTC.

The rearrangement joins TRBV6-1 to TRBJ2-7; D possibly corresponds to TRBD1 (5 bases). This CDR3 has 13 amino acids. Germline V lookup: CDR1 MNHNS, CDR2 SASEGT. V was trimmed by 4 bases and J by 5 bases, leaving 12 bases between them. CDR3 region: CASSAAGFNEQYF. CDR3 DNA: TGTGCCAGCAGTGCGGCAGGGTTCAACGAGCAGTACTTC.

This chain joins TRBV5-1 and TRBJ2-2, with D possibly TRBD1 on 6 matching bases. Germline loops: CDR1 SGHRS, CDR2 YFSETQ. This CDR3 is built from 17 residues. V was shortened by 5 bases and J by 0 bases, with 17 bases between the two germline ends. The CDR3 here is CASRSLRGQTNTGELFF. The CDR3 bases are TGCGCCAGCAGGTCCCTCCGGGGACAAACGAACACCGGGGAGCTGTTTTTT.

The rearrangement uses TRBV18 and TRBJ2-2; D uncertain. V was shortened by 2 bases and J by 2 bases, with 12 bases between the two germline ends. Germline V gene sequence: CDR1 KGHSH, CDR2 LQKENI. This CDR3 contains 16 residues. DNA for the CDR3: TGTGCCAGCTCACCATTGAATGCTGGAAACACCGGGGAGCTGTTTTTT. It yields the protein CASSPLNAGNTGELFF.

For this clone: A junction boundary mismatches the germline segment, possibly from a read error. This chain links TRBV14 with TRBJ2-7; D ambiguous. CDR3 size: 13 residues. Germline CDR1 is SGHDN and CDR2 is FVKESK. As DNA, the CDR3 is TGTGCCAGCAGCCAGACCCCCCGGGCGGACGTGAACTTC. As protein: CASSQTPRADVNF.

V and J are TRBV6-6 and TRBJ2-3; 8 nucleotides line up with TRBD1. Germline V gives CDR1 MNHNY, CDR2 SVGAGI (reference sequence). CDR3 length equals 16 residues. Unmatched junction bases numbered 3, after V lost 0 bases and J lost 1 base. CDR3 DNA: TGTGCCAGCAGTTACTCGAAGACAGGGGGCACAGATACGCAGTATTTT. Residues: CASSYSKTGGTDTQYF.